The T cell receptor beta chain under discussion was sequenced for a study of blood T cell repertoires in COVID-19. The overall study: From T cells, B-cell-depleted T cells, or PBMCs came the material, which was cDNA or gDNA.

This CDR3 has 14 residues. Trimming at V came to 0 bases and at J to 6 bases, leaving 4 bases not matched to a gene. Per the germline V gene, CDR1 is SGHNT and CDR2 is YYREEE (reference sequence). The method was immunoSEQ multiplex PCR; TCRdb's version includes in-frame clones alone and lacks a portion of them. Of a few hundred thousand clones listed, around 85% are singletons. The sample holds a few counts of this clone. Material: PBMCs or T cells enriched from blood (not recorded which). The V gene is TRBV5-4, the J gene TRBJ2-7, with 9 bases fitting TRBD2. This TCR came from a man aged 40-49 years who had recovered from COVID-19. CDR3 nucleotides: TGTGCCAGCAGCTTGGTGGCGGGAGGGCCCGAGCAGTACTTC. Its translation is CASSLVAGGPEQYF.